The clone carrying this T cell receptor (beta chain) was seen at least ten times. What it binds is unknown. Library preparation for TCR beta used quantitative 5'-RACE with molecular barcodes. A single record per CDR3 protein comes from TCRdb applying MiXCR to the 5' RACE reads. The sample lists approximately 100,000 distinct CDR3 sequences, approximately 25% occurring once. The entry originates in a study of CD8 T cells in ankylosing spondylitis. Study-wide findings and caveats: Significantly higher representation of disease-linked clones was reported for matched ankylosing spondylitis synovial fluid.

The CDR3 runs 13 residues. Germline-derived CDR1 and CDR2 are SNHLY and FYNNEI. Deletions cut 4 bases from V and 6 bases from J, with 10 bases between. The gene calls are TRBV2 and TRBJ1-5, with D uncertain. The clonotype was recovered from a male donor with ankylosing spondylitis. The sequenced sample was synovial fluid, either unsorted or a sorted T cell fraction (not recorded which). The CDR3 nucleotides are TGTGCCAGCAGTGTAAACACCCTTCAGCCCCAGCATTTT. Translation: CASSVNTLQPQHF.